Each of the 8 T cell receptor beta chains below was sequenced from the same sample in a study of blood T cell repertoires in COVID-19. Here immunoSEQ multiplex PCR was the method, and the copy in TCRdb shows in-frame clones only, minus some. The sample carries 200,000 to 250,000 clones, around 80% recorded once. Sequencing was performed on peripheral blood. The receptors shown here come from a woman in her twenties or thirties with COVID-19, enrolled during active disease.

CDR3 in amino acids: CSLLLQETQYF. The CDR3 DNA sequence: TGCAGCTTACTCCTCCAAGAGACCCAGTACTTC. This sequence joins TRBV20-1 and TRBJ2-5; D ambiguous. This CDR3 spans 11 amino acids. Germline CDR1 DFQATT, CDR2 SNEGSKA (reference sequence).

V gene TRBV12-3 or TRBV12-4 combines with J gene TRBJ2-7; the D is unclear. Trimming cost V 6 bases and J 7 bases, with 13 bases left between them. The CDR3 covers 12 residues. CDR3 amino acids: CASSFLPGEQYF. The CDR3 nucleotides are TGTGCCAGCAGCTTTCTGCCCGGGGAGCAGTACTTC.

This clone showed up just a few times. Here the CDR3 reads CASSLQGFAYGYTF. CDR3 in DNA: TGTGCCAGCAGCTTACAGGGTTTCGCCTATGGCTACACCTTC. The chain is built from TRBV7-3 and TRBJ1-2, with TRBD1 as a possible D gene (5 bases). Looked up from germline, CDR1 is SGHTA and CDR2 is FQGTGA. V gave up 2 bases and J gave up 4 bases, with 11 bases separating them. This CDR3 has 14 amino acids. Combining the CDR3 with reference TRBV7-3 and TRBJ1-2 gives the whole variable domain GAGVSQTPSNKVTEKGKYVELRCDPISGHTALYWYRQSLGQGPEFLIYFQGTGAADDSGLPNDRFFAVRPEGSVSTLKIQRTERGDSAVYLCASSLQGFAYGYTFGSGTRLTVV.

The V gene is TRBV7-9, the J gene TRBJ2-5, with 9 bases identical to TRBD1. The CDR3 has 14 amino acids. CDR1 SEHNR and CDR2 FQNEAQ come from the germline V gene (reference sequence). V lost 5 bases and J lost 9; bases outside the gene matches: 10. CDR3 nucleotides: TGTGCCAGCAGCACCGACAGGGGGGTCTTGTCCCAGTACTTC. It encodes CASSTDRGVLSQYF.

The rearrangement joins TRBV6-4 to TRBJ2-1; TRBD2 agrees at 10 bases. The CDR3 runs 13 residues. The germline V gene encodes CDR1 MRHNA and CDR2 SNTAGT. The J segment lost 4 bases and the V segment lost 8 bases, leaving 2 bases of the junction unmatched. DNA for the CDR3: TGTGCCAGCGGAGCGGGAGGGTACAATGAGCAGTTCTTC. Translating it yields CASGAGGYNEQFF.

The rearrangement links TRBV27 to TRBJ2-7; TRBD1 might be the D (6 bases). V lost 6 bases and J lost 2, with 20 bases in between. The CDR3 spans 16 residues. CDR1 is MNHEY, CDR2 SMNVEV, per germline (reference sequence). CDR3 sequence reads: CASSPSLGGEAYEQYF. CDR3 in DNA: TGTGCCAGCAGCCCATCCCTAGGGGGAGAGGCCTACGAGCAGTACTTC.

The chain has TRBV5-1 and TRBJ1-2, with D possibly TRBD1 on 6 matching bases. The ends were cut back, 0 bases at V and 5 bases at J, with 17 bases in the middle. Per the germline V gene, CDR1 is SGHRS and CDR2 is YFSETQ. The CDR3 is 16 amino acids. CDR3 DNA: TGCGCCAGCAGCTTGGCCGGGGGGGCCTCACCTTATGGCTACACCTTC. Its translation is CASSLAGGASPYGYTF.

The rearrangement links TRBV10-1 to TRBJ1-1, with 8 bases identical to TRBD1. The CDR3 has 16 residues. V lost 3 bases and J lost 1; bases outside the gene matches: 7. CDR1 is WNHNN, CDR2 SYGVQD, per germline (reference sequence). The CDR3 DNA follows: TGCGCCAGCAGTGACCCCCGGGACAGGAGGAACACTGAAGCTTTCTTT. This translates into CASSDPRDRRNTEAFF.